These 8 T cell receptor beta chains were all obtained from the same sample, sequenced in a study of T cell responses to AZD1222 COVID-19 vaccine. TCRdb keeps only in-frame clones here, not all; method: immunoSEQ multiplex PCR. Altogether around 180,000 clones are present, 85% to 90% being singletons, with the ten largest covering about 8%. The source material was peripheral blood, sampled on day 0 of AZD1222 vaccination. The receptor set was obtained from an adult in good health.

V and J are TRBV5-6 and TRBJ1-2, with D unclear. This CDR3 is 13 amino acids long. Trimming shortened V by 0 bases and J by 8 bases, and 11 bases separated the two germline ends. Looked up from germline, CDR1 is SGHDT and CDR2 is YYEEEE. The CDR3 nucleotides are TGTGCCAGCAGCTTGGCGACCCTTCAGGGCTACACCTTC. Protein product: CASSLATLQGYTF. Variable domain in full (rest from reference TRBV5-6 and TRBJ1-2): DAGVTQSPTHLIKTRGQQVTLRCSPKSGHDTVSWYQQALGQGPQFIFQYYEEEERQRGNFPDRFSGHQFPNYSSELNVNALLLGDSALYLCASSLATLQGYTFGSGTRLTVV.

The genes are TRBV6-6 and TRBJ1-4, with 9 bases identical to TRBD1. V lost 5 bases and J lost 6; bases outside the gene matches: 16. Germline V CDR1 and CDR2: MNHNY, SVGAGI (reference sequence). The CDR3 spans 18 residues. DNA for the CDR3: TGTGCCAGCAGTCGCCCCGACGGGACAGGGTCCCTTTATGAAAAACTGTTTTTT. This sequence encodes CASSRPDGTGSLYEKLFF.

The rearrangement uses TRBV3-1 (or the pseudogene TRBV3-2) and TRBJ1-1, with a tentative D call TRBD1 (5 bases). Germline values: CDR1 LGHDT, CDR2 YNNKEL (reference sequence). V gave up 4 bases and J gave up 4 bases, with 10 bases separating them. The CDR3 totals 13 residues. The CDR3 sequence is CASSLGGGTEAFF. The CDR3 nucleotides read TGTGCCAGCAGCCTTGGGGGGGGCACTGAAGCTTTCTTT.

The chain carries TRBV30 and TRBJ1-6, with 9 bases aligning to TRBD1. The CDR3 runs 14 residues. Germline V lookup: CDR1 GTSNPN, CDR2 SVGIG (reference sequence). The V and J ends lost 3 bases and 7 bases, in that order; junction bases with no gene match: 4. The chain's CDR3 is CAWRGTGQNSPLHF. As DNA, the CDR3 is TGTGCCTGGAGGGGGACAGGGCAAAATTCACCCCTCCACTTT.

This clone turned up a few times. V and J are TRBV6-4 and TRBJ2-3; 7 bases match TRBD1. Trimming removed 5 bases from V and 0 bases from J; junction bases left unmatched: 5. This CDR3 has 15 amino acids. CDR1 and CDR2 (germline): MRHNA, SNTAGT. CDR3 sequence (DNA): TGTGCCAGCAGTACAGGGGCCTCTAGCACAGATACGCAGTATTTT. Amino acid sequence: CASSTGASSTDTQYF.

Here the CDR3 DNA reads TGCGCCAGCAGCGGGGGGGCAGATACGCAGTATTTT. Its protein is CASSGGADTQYF. The chain combines TRBV5-1 with TRBJ2-3; 7 bases are a match to TRBD2. Germline trimming cut 4 bases from V and 4 bases from J; bases unmatched to any gene: 0. The CDR3 spans 12 residues. Germline V gene sequence: CDR1 SGHRS, CDR2 YFSETQ.

V gene TRBV19 combines with J gene TRBJ2-5; D might be TRBD1 or TRBD2, each matching 6 bases. CDR3 length: 14 residues. V shed 4 bases and J shed 5 bases, with 14 bases lying between them. Germline loops: CDR1 LNHDA, CDR2 SQIVND (reference sequence). This CDR3 reads CASSTTGTSETQYF. The CDR3 coding sequence is TGTGCCAGTAGTACCACAGGGACTTCTGAGACCCAGTACTTC.

This rearrangement joins TRBV24-1 to TRBJ2-3, with D perhaps TRBD1 (5 bases). This CDR3 has 16 amino acids. The germline V gene encodes CDR1 KGHDR and CDR2 SFDVKD. V was pared by 0 bases and J by 2 bases, with 11 bases between. The CDR3 sequence: CATSDLGQGTTDTQYF. The CDR3 region has the DNA TGTGCCACCAGTGATTTGGGGCAGGGCACCACAGATACGCAGTATTTT.